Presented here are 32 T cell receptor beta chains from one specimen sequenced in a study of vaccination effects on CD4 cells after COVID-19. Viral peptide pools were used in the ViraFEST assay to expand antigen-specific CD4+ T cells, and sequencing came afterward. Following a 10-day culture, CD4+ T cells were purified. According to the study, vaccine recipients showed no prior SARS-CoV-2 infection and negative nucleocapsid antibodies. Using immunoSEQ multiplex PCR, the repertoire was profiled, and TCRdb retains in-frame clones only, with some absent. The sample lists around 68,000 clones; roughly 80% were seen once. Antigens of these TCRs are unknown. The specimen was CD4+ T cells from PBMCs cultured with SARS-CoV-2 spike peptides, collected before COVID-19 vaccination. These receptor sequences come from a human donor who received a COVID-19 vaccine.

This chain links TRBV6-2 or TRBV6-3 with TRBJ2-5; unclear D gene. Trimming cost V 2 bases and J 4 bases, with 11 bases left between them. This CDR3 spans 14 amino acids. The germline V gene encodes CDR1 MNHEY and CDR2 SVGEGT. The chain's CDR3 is CASSYLGSPETQYF. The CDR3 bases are TGTGCCAGCAGTTACCTGGGGTCCCCAGAGACCCAGTACTTC.

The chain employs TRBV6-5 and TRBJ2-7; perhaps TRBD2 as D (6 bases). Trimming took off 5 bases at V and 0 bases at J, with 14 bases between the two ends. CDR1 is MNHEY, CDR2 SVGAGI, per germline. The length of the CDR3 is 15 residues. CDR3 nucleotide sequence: TGTGCCAGCAGTAAAACGGGACTCAGCTCCTACGAGCAGTACGTC. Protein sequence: CASSKTGLSSYEQYV.

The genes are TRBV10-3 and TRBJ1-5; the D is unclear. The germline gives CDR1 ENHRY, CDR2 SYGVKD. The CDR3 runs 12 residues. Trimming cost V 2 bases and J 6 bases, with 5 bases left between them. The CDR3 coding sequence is TGTGCCATCAGTGAGGATAGTCAGCCCCAGCATTTT. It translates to CAISEDSQPQHF.

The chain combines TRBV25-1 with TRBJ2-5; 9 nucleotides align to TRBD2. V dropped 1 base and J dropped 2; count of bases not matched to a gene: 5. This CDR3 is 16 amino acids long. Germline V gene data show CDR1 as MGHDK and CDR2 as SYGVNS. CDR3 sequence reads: CASSEWSGGYQETQYF. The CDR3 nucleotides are TGTGCCAGCAGTGAATGGAGCGGGGGGTATCAAGAGACCCAGTACTTC.

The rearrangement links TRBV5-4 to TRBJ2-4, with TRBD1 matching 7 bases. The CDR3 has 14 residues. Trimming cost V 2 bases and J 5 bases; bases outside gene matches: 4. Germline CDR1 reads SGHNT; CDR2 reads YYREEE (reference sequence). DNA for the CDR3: TGTGCCAGCAGCTTAGACAGGGCCCAAAACATTCAGTACTTC. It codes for CASSLDRAQNIQYF.

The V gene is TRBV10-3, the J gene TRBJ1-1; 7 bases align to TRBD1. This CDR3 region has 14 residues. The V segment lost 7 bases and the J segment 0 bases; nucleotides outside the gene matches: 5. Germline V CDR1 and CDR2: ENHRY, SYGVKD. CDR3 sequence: CAITPGQLNTEAFF. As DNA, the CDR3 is TGTGCCATCACCCCGGGACAGCTGAACACTGAAGCTTTCTTT.

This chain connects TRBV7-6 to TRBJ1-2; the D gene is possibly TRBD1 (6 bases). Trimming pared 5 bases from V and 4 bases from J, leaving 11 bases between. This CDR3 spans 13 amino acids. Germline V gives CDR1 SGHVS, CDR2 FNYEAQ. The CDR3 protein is CASSPGGRYGYTF. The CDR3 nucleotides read TGTGCCAGCAGCCCGGGGGGCCGCTATGGCTACACCTTC.

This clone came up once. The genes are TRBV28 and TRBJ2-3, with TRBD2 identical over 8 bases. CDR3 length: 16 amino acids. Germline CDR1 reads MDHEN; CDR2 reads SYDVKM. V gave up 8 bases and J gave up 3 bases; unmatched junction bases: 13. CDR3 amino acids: CASPPAGGALTDTQYF. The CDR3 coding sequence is TGTGCCAGCCCCCCGGCCGGGGGGGCCTTAACAGATACGCAGTATTTT.

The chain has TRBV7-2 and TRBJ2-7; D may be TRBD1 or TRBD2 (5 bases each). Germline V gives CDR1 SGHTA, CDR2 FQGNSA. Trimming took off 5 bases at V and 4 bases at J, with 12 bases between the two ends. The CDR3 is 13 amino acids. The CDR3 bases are TGTGCCAGCAGCCTAGGGACCCTATACGAGCAGTACGTC. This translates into CASSLGTLYEQYV.

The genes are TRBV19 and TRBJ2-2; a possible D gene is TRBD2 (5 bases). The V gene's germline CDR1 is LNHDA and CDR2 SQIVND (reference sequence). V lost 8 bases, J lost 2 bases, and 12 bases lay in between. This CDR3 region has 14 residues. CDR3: CASGIRGNTGELFF. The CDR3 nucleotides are TGTGCCAGTGGCATCCGGGGAAACACCGGGGAGCTGTTTTTT.

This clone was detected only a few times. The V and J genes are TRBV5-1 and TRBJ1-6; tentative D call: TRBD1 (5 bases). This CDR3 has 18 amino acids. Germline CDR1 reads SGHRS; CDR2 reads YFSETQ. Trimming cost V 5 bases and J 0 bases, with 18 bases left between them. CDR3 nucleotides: TGCGCCAGCAGAAAGGGGCCGATGATCAGCTCCTATAATTCACCCCTCCACTTT. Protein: CASRKGPMISSYNSPLHF. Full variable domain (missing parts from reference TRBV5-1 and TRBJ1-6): KAGVTQTPRYLIKTRGQQVTLSCSPISGHRSVSWYQQTPGQGLQFLFEYFSETQRNKGNFPGRFSGRQFSNSRSEMNVSTLELGDSALYLCASRKGPMISSYNSPLHFGNGTRLTVT.

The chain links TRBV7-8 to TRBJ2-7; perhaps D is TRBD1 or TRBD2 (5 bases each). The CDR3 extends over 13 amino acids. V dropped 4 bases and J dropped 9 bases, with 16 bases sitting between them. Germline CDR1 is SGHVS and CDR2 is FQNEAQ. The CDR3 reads CASSSTGTARQYV. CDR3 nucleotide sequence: TGTGCCAGCAGCTCTACCGGGACCGCCCGGCAGTACGTC.

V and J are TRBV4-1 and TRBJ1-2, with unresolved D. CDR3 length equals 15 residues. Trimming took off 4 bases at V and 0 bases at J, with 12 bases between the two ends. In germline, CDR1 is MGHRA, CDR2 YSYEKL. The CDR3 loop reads CASSLGGTSNYGYTF. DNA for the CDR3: TGCGCCAGCAGCCTAGGTGGCACTTCTAACTATGGCTACACCTTC.

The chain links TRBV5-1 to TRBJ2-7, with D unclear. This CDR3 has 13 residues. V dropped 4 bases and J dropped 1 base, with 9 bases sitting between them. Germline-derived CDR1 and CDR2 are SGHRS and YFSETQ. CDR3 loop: CASSADGSYEQYV. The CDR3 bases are TGCGCCAGCAGCGCGGACGGATCCTACGAGCAGTACGTC.

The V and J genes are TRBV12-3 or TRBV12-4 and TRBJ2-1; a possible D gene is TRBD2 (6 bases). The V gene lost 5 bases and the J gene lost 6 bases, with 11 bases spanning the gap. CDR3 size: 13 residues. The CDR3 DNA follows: TGTGCCAGCAGTCCGGGACTCTGCAATGAGCAGTTCTTC. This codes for CASSPGLCNEQFF.

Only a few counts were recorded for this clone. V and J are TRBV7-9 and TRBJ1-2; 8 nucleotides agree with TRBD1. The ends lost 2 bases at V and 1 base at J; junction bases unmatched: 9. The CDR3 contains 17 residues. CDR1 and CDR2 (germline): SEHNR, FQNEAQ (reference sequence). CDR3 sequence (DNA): TGTGCCAGCAGCTTAATGGTCAGGGGGCCCTTTAACTATGGCTACACCTTC. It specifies CASSLMVRGPFNYGYTF.

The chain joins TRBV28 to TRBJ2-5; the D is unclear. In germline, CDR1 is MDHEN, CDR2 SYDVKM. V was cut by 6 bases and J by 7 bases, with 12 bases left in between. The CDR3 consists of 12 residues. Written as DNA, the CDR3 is TGTGCCAGCAGACAGACAACACGGACCCAGTACTTC. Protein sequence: CASRQTTRTQYF.

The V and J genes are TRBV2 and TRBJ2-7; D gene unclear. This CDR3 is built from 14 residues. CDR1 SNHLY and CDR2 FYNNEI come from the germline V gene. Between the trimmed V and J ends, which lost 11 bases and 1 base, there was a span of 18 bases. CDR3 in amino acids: CAVSGRQFSYEQYV. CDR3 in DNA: TGTGCCGTAAGTGGTAGGCAGTTTTCCTACGAGCAGTACGTC.

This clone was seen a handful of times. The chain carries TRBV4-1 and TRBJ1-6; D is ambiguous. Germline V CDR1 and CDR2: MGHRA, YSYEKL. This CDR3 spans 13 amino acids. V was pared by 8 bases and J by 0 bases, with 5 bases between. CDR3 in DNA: TGCGCCAGCCAGAGCTCCTATAATTCACCCCTCCACTTT. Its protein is CASQSSYNSPLHF.

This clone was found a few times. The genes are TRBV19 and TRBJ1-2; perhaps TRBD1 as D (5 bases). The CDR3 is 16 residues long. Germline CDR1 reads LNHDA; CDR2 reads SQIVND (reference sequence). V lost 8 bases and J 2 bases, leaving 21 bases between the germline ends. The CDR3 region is CASLQADLAQNYGYTF. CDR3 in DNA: TGTGCCAGTTTACAGGCCGATCTTGCCCAGAACTATGGCTACACCTTC.

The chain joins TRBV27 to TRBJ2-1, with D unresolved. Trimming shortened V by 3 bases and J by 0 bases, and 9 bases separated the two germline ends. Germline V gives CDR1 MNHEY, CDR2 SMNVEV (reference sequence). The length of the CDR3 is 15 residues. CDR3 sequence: CASSLVETSYNEQFF. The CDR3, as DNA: TGTGCCAGCAGTTTGGTCGAGACCTCCTACAATGAGCAGTTCTTC.

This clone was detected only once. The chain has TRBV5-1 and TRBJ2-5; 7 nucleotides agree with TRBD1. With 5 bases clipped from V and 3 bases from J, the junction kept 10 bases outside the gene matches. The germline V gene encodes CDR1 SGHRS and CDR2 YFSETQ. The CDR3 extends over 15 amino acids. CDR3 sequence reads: CASSYRGLREETQYF. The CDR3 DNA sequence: TGCGCCAGCAGTTACAGGGGCCTGAGGGAAGAGACCCAGTACTTC.

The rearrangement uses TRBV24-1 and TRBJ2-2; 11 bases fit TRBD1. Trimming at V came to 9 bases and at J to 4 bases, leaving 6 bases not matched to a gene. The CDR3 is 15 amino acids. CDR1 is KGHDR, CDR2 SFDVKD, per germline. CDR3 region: CATAGTGGFTGELFF. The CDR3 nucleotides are TGTGCCACCGCGGGGACAGGGGGATTCACCGGGGAGCTGTTTTTT.

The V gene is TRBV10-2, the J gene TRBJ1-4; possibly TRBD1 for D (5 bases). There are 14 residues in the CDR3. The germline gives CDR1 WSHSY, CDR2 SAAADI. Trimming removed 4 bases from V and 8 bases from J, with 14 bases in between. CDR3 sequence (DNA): TGCGCCAGCAGTGCCTTTCCAGGGCGAGAAAAACTGTTTTTT. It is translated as CASSAFPGREKLFF.

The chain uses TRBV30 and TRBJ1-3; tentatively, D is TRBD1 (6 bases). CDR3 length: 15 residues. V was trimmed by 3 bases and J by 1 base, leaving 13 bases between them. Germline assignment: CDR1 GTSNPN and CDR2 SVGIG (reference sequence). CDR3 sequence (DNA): TGTGCCTGGAGCCGTACAGGGTCTTCTGGAAACACCATATATTTT. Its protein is CAWSRTGSSGNTIYF.

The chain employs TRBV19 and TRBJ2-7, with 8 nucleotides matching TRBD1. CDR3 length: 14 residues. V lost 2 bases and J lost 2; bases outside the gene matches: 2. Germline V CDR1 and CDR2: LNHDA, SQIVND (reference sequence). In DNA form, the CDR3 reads TGTGCCAGTAGTATAAAGACAGGGGCCTACGAGCAGTACGTC. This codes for CASSIKTGAYEQYV.

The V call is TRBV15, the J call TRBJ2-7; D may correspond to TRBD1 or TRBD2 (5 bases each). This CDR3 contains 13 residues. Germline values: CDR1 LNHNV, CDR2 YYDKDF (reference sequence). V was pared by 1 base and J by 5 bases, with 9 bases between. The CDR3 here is CATSRGWDDEQYV. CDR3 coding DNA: TGTGCCACCAGCAGAGGGTGGGACGACGAGCAGTACGTC.

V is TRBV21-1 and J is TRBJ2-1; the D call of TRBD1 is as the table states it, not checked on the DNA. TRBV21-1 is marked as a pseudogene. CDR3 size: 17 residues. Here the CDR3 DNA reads TGTGCCAGCAGCAGTCTCCTCCGACACCGAACCTACAATGAGCAGTTCTTC. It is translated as CASSSLLRHRTYNEQFF.

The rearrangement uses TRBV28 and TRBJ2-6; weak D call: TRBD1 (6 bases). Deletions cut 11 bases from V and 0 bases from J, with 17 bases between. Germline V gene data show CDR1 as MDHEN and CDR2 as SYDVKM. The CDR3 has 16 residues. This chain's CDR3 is CAACGQSISGANVLTF. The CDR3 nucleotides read TGTGCCGCTTGCGGACAGAGTATCTCTGGGGCCAACGTCCTGACTTTC. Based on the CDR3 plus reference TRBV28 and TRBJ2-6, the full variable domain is DVKVTQSSRYLVKRTGEKVFLECVQDMDHENMFWYRQDPGLGLRLIYFSYDVKMKEKGDIPEGYSVSREKKERFSLILESASTNQTSMYLCAACGQSISGANVLTFGAGSRLTVL.

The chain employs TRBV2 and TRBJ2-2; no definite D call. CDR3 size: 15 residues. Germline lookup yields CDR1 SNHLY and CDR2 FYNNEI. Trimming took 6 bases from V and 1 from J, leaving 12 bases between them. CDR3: CASRRHSLNTGELFF. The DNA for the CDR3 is TGTGCCAGCAGGCGACACAGCTTGAACACCGGGGAGCTGTTTTTT.

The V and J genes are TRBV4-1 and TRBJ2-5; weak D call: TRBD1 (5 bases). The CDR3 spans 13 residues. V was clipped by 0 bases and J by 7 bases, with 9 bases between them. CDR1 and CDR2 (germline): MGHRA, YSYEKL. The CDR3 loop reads CASSQEGVTTQYF. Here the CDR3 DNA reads TGCGCCAGCAGCCAAGAAGGGGTTACGACCCAGTACTTC.

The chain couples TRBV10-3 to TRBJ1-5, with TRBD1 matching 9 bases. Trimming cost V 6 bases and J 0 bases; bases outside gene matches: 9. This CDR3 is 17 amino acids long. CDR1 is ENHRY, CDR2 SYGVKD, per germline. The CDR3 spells CAISSGTGLYSNQPQHF. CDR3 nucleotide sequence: TGTGCCATCAGCTCCGGGACAGGGCTTTATAGCAATCAGCCCCAGCATTTT.